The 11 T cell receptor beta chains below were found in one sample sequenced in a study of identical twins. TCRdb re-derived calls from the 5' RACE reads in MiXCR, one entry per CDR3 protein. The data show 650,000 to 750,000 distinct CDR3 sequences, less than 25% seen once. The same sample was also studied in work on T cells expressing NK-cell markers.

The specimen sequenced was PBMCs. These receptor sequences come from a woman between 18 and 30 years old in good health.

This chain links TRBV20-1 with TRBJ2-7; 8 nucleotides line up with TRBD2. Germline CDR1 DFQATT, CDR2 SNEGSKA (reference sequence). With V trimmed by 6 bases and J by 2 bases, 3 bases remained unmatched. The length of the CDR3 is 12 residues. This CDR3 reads CSAGTRTYEQYF. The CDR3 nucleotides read TGCAGTGCCGGGACTAGGACCTACGAGCAGTACTTC.

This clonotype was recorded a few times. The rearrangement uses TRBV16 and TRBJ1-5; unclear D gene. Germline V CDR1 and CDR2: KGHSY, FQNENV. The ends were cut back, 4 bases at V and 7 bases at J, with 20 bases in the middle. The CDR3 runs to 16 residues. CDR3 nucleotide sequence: TGTGCCAGCAGCCCCTTAAAGGGTGTAGGGCGGCAGCCCCAGCATTTT. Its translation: CASSPLKGVGRQPQHF.

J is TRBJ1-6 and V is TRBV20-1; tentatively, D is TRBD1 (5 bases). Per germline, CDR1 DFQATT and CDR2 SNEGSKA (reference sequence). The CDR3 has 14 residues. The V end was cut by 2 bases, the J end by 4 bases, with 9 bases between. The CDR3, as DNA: TGCAGTGCTAGAACCGGGACGTATAATTCACCCCTCCACTTT. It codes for CSARTGTYNSPLHF.

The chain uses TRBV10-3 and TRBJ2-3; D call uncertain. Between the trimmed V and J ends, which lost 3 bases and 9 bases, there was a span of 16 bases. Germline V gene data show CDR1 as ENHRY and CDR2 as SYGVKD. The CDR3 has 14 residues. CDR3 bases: TGTGCCATCAGTGAATTCGGCACGTCTCGGACGCAGTATTTT. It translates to CAISEFGTSRTQYF.

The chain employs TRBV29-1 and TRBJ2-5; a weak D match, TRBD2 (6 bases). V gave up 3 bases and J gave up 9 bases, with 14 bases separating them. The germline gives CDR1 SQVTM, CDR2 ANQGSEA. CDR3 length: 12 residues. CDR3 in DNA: TGCAGCGTTGAGCGCGGGGCCAGGGCCCAGTACTTC. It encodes CSVERGARAQYF.

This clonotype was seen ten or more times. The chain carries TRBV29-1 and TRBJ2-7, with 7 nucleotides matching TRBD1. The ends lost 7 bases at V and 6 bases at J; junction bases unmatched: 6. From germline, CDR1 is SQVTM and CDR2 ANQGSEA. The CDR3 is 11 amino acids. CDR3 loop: CSGQGKGEQYF. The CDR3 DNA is TGCAGCGGACAGGGTAAGGGCGAGCAGTACTTC.

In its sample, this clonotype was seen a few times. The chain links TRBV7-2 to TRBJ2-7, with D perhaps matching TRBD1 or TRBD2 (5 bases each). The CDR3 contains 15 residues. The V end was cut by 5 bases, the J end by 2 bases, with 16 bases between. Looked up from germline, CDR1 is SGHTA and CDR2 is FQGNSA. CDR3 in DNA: TGTGCCAGCAGCACCGCTTTAAGGGGAGCCTACGAGCAGTACTTC. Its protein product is CASSTALRGAYEQYF.

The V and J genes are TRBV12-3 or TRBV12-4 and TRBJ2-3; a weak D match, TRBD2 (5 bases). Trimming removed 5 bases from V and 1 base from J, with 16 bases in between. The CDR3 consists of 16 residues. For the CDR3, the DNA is TGTGCCAGCAGTGTGGCCGTGGTGCGGGGCACAGATACGCAGTATTTT. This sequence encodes CASSVAVVRGTDTQYF.

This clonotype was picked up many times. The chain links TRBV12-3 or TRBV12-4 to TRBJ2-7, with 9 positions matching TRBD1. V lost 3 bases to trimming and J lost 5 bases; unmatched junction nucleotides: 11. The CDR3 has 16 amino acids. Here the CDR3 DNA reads TGTGCCAGCAGTTTGGGACCGGGACAGGGCGTCCACGAGCAGTACTTC. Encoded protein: CASSLGPGQGVHEQYF.

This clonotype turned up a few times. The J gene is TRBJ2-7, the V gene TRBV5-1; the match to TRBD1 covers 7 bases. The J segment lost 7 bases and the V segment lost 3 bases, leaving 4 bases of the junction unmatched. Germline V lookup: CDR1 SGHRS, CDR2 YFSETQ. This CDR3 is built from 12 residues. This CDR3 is CASSWGTAEQYF. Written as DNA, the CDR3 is TGCGCCAGCAGCTGGGGGACAGCGGAGCAGTACTTC.

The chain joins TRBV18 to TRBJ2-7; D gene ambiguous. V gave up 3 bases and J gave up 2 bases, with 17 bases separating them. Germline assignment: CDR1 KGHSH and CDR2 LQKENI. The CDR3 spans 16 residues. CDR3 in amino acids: CASSPLVRERAYEQYF. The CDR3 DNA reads TGTGCCAGCTCACCTTTGGTAAGGGAACGAGCCTACGAGCAGTACTTC.